The 32 T cell receptor beta chains listed next were all sequenced from one sample in a study of CD8 T cells in Susac syndrome (dated by TCRdb to the late 2010s). Libraries were made using the immunoSEQ multiplex PCR assay. RNA was extracted with the RNeasy kit and 0.5 to 1 ug was reverse transcribed using random hexamers. The public reads were reprocessed in TCRdb via fastp at Q25 and MiXCR, keeping in-frame beta chains. One record per CDR3 amino acid sequence lists the most common genes and DNA. The sample table lists about 160,000 distinct CDR3 sequences, around 95% of them with a count of one. The ten largest make up over 0.11% of the sample. Sequenced input: CD4+ T cells from PBMCs. These receptors came from a human donor in good health.

V usage is TRBV30 and J usage is TRBJ2-5, with D maybe TRBD2 (5 bases). Trimming cost V 5 bases and J 1 base, with 8 bases left between them. The germline V gene has CDR1 GTSNPN and CDR2 SVGIG (reference sequence). This CDR3 comprises 12 residues. CDR3 region: CAWGGFQETQYF. The CDR3 bases are TGTGCCTGGGGAGGCTTCCAAGAGACCCAGTACTTC.

This clonotype has only a few counts. This chain connects TRBV5-4 to TRBJ2-7, with 9 bases fitting TRBD2. Germline-derived CDR1 and CDR2 are SGHNT and YYREEE (reference sequence). The CDR3 consists of 14 residues. J gave up 6 bases and V 2 bases, and 6 bases lay outside the gene matches. The CDR3 reads CASSFAGGPGEQYF. In DNA form, the CDR3 reads TGTGCCAGCAGCTTTGCGGGGGGGCCGGGCGAGCAGTACTTC.

The rearrangement joins TRBV19 to TRBJ2-3; D is ambiguous. Looked up from germline, CDR1 is LNHDA and CDR2 is SQIVND (reference sequence). The CDR3 sequence is 13 residues long. V lost 4 bases, J lost 3 bases, and 8 bases lay in between. CDR3 sequence reads: CASSTRLTDTQYF. The CDR3 DNA reads TGTGCCAGTAGTACCCGACTTACAGATACGCAGTATTTT.

The DNA of the CDR3 is TGCAGCGGGGAACAGCTTAGGAACACTGAAGCTTTCTTT. This gives the protein CSGEQLRNTEAFF. The chain links TRBV29-1 to TRBJ1-1; D is uncertain. This CDR3 is built from 13 residues. The V gene lost 7 bases and the J gene lost 1 base, with 13 bases spanning the gap. Germline values: CDR1 SQVTM, CDR2 ANQGSEA.

This clonotype was counted a single time. The rearrangement uses TRBV5-1 and TRBJ2-3, with 7 bases fitting TRBD2. Losses at the gene ends were 2 bases for V and 2 bases for J; bases not matched to a gene: 5. CDR1 and CDR2 (germline): SGHRS, YFSETQ. This CDR3 spans 15 amino acids. This CDR3 is CASSFSGGNTDTQYF. The CDR3 DNA reads as TGCGCCAGCAGCTTTTCCGGGGGGAACACAGATACGCAGTATTTT.

The chain recombines TRBV9 with TRBJ2-1, with 10 bases fitting TRBD2. This CDR3 region has 16 residues. The ends lost 1 base at V and 8 bases at J; junction bases unmatched: 9. Germline loops: CDR1 SGDLS, CDR2 YYNGEE. Here the CDR3 reads CASSVRSGGAGDEQFF. Here the CDR3 DNA reads TGTGCCAGCAGCGTAAGGAGCGGGGGGGCCGGGGATGAGCAGTTCTTC.

V is TRBV11-2 and J is TRBJ2-3, with unresolved D. CDR3 length: 15 residues. Per the germline V gene, CDR1 is SGHAT and CDR2 is FQNNGV. Trimming took 4 bases from V and 0 from J, leaving 11 bases between them. The CDR3 sequence: CASSSRIASTDTQYF. CDR3 sequence (DNA): TGTGCCAGCAGCTCAAGGATCGCTAGCACAGATACGCAGTATTTT.

The gene calls are TRBV2 and TRBJ2-3, with D possibly TRBD1 on 5 matching bases. Trimming left V 2 bases short and J 5 bases short, with 11 bases between. Germline V CDR1 and CDR2: SNHLY, FYNNEI. This CDR3 is built from 14 residues. In DNA, the CDR3 is TGTGCCAGCAGTGAACAGGGCTACGGAGATACGCAGTATTTT. This encodes CASSEQGYGDTQYF.

This chain joins TRBV5-1 and TRBJ2-5; TRBD2 is a possible D gene (5 bases). CDR1 is SGHRS and CDR2 is YFSETQ in the germline V gene. V was pared by 5 bases and J by 2 bases, with 13 bases between. The CDR3 contains 14 residues. In DNA, the CDR3 is TGCGCCAGCAGTGAGGGTGCTGGTCAAGAGACCCAGTACTTC. Protein: CASSEGAGQETQYF.

The V and J genes are TRBV5-1 and TRBJ2-5; no clear D. The CDR3 length is 12 residues. The ends were cut back, 5 bases at V and 5 bases at J, with 10 bases in the middle. CDR1 and CDR2 from the germline V gene are SGHRS and YFSETQ. The CDR3 DNA reads as TGCGCCAGCAGAAAAGAGGACGAGACCCAGTACTTC. This sequence encodes CASRKEDETQYF.

The J gene is TRBJ2-7, the V gene TRBV29-1; 8 nucleotides agree with TRBD1. Germline V gene lookup returns CDR1 SQVTM and CDR2 ANQGSEA. Trimming at V came to 0 bases and at J to 6 bases, leaving 13 bases not matched to a gene. The CDR3 totals 16 residues. This chain's CDR3 is CSVEDQDGTGWAEQYF. The CDR3 coding sequence is TGCAGCGTTGAAGATCAGGACGGGACAGGCTGGGCCGAGCAGTACTTC.

V and J are TRBV19 and TRBJ1-2; maybe TRBD1 (6 bases). The CDR3 runs 13 residues. CDR1 is LNHDA, CDR2 SQIVND, per germline (reference sequence). Trimming stripped 7 bases from V and 3 bases from J, with 12 bases between. Written as DNA, the CDR3 is TGTGCCAGTACGGGGGGGGCGGACTATGGCTACACCTTC. The encoded protein is CASTGGADYGYTF.

This chain uses TRBV29-1 with TRBJ1-4, with D hard to call. Deletions cut 4 bases from V and 1 base from J, with 7 bases between. The CDR3 loop spans 13 amino acids. The germline V gene has CDR1 SQVTM and CDR2 ANQGSEA. As DNA, the CDR3 is TGCAGCGTTGTCGGCGGAACTAATGAAAAACTGTTTTTT. This translates into CSVVGGTNEKLFF.

V gene TRBV6-1 combines with J gene TRBJ2-2, with 7 bases fitting TRBD1. V lost 10 bases and J lost 5; bases outside the gene matches: 13. The germline CDR1 and CDR2 sequences are MNHNS and SASEGT. The CDR3 is 15 residues long. The CDR3 nucleotides are TGTGCCACCTCCGGGACAGCCTTTTGGACCGGGGAGCTGTTTTTT. It translates to CATSGTAFWTGELFF.

This clonotype occurred once. V gene TRBV30 combines with J gene TRBJ1-2; 7 bases are a match to TRBD1. The CDR3 contains 13 residues. V trimming: 5 bases; J trimming: 6 bases; junction bases outside the gene matches: 9. CDR1 and CDR2 from the germline V gene are GTSNPN and SVGIG (reference sequence). CDR3 DNA: TGTGCCTGGGACCCCCGGGACAGTGATGGCTACACCTTC. Translating it yields CAWDPRDSDGYTF.

The chain combines TRBV20-1 with TRBJ1-2, with D hard to call. Per the germline V gene, CDR1 is DFQATT and CDR2 is SNEGSKA (reference sequence). Trimming took off 3 bases at V and 2 bases at J, with 10 bases between the two ends. The CDR3 covers 13 residues. In DNA form, the CDR3 reads TGCAGTGCTAGTGAGACCAGCAACTATGGCTACACCTTC. It yields the protein CSASETSNYGYTF.

This chain links TRBV20-1 with TRBJ1-4; TRBD1 matches at 8 bases. The trim removed 3 bases at V and 5 bases at J, leaving 8 bases unmatched. There are 15 residues in the CDR3. Per germline, CDR1 DFQATT and CDR2 SNEGSKA (reference sequence). CDR3 residues: CSASDGQGGNEKLFF. In DNA form, the CDR3 reads TGCAGTGCTAGCGACGGACAGGGTGGGAATGAAAAACTGTTTTTT.

The chain carries TRBV18 and TRBJ1-3, with D unclear. Trimming cost V 4 bases and J 8 bases, with 9 bases left between them. CDR3 length equals 12 residues. Germline values: CDR1 KGHSH, CDR2 LQKENI. In nucleotides, the CDR3 is TGTGCCAGCTCACTCGACGGAGACACCATATATTTT. Translated: CASSLDGDTIYF.

The chain employs TRBV9 and TRBJ1-6; D is unresolved. This CDR3 is 16 amino acids long. Between the trimmed V and J ends, which lost 0 bases and 0 bases, there was a span of 7 bases. CDR1 and CDR2 (germline): SGDLS, YYNGEE. CDR3 protein: CASSVGADSYNSPLHF. The DNA of the CDR3 is TGTGCCAGCAGCGTAGGGGCAGACTCCTATAATTCACCCCTCCACTTT.

J is TRBJ2-3 and V is TRBV2; D is undetermined. Germline V gene sequence: CDR1 SNHLY, CDR2 FYNNEI. V lost 6 bases, J lost 4 bases, and 17 bases lay in between. The CDR3 has 15 amino acids. The CDR3 sequence: CASSATSPGPDTQYF. CDR3 DNA: TGTGCCAGCAGCGCCACCTCACCGGGCCCAGATACGCAGTATTTT.

The gene calls are TRBV5-1 and TRBJ1-1, with D possibly being TRBD1 (5 bases). There are 14 residues in the CDR3. Looked up from germline, CDR1 is SGHRS and CDR2 is YFSETQ. The V end was cut by 5 bases, the J end by 3 bases, with 14 bases between. The chain's CDR3 is CASREGSWDTEAFF. The CDR3 DNA sequence: TGCGCCAGCAGAGAGGGGTCGTGGGACACTGAAGCTTTCTTT.

The rearrangement uses TRBV12-2 and TRBJ1-6; TRBD1 was called by the table and not checked on the DNA. TRBV12-2 is designated a pseudogene. The CDR3 is 12 amino acids. CDR3 loop: CARGRGNSPLHF. The CDR3 coding sequence is TGTGCTAGGGGCAGGGGAAATTCACCCCTCCACTTT.

J is TRBJ2-2 and V is TRBV7-8, with 10 bases that match TRBD2. CDR3 size: 21 residues. V lost 1 base and J lost 6; bases outside the gene matches: 20. CDR1 and CDR2 (germline): SGHVS, FQNEAQ. The CDR3 region is CASSLVLVAGGSRSWAGELFF. The CDR3 DNA is TGTGCCAGCAGCTTAGTGTTGGTAGCGGGGGGAAGTCGTTCGTGGGCCGGGGAGCTGTTTTTT. The full variable domain, in which reference TRBV7-8 and TRBJ2-2 provide the parts outside the CDR3, is GAGVSQSPRYKVAKRGQDVALRCDPISGHVSLFWYQQALGQGPEFLTYFQNEAQLDKSGLPSDRFFAERPEGSVSTLKIQRTQQEDSAVYLCASSLVLVAGGSRSWAGELFFGEGSRLTVL.

The genes are TRBV7-9 and TRBJ2-5; D perhaps matches TRBD1 (6 bases). CDR1 is SEHNR, CDR2 FQNEAQ, per germline (reference sequence). With 2 bases removed from V and 6 bases from J, the gap between germline ends came to 10 bases. The CDR3 sequence is 13 residues long. As DNA, the CDR3 is TGTGCCAGCAGCTTATGGCAGGGGAAGACCCAGTACTTC. It is translated as CASSLWQGKTQYF.

The rearrangement joins TRBV7-2 to TRBJ2-3; the match to TRBD1 covers 7 bases. CDR3 length equals 14 residues. Germline trimming cut 8 bases from V and 2 bases from J; bases unmatched to any gene: 7. Germline values: CDR1 SGHTA, CDR2 FQGNSA. CDR3 in DNA: TGTGCCAGCGGACGGGACAGATACACAGATACGCAGTATTTT. Its protein product is CASGRDRYTDTQYF. The whole variable domain, remainder taken from reference TRBV7-2 and TRBJ2-3, is GAGVSQSPSNKVTEKGKDVELRCDPISGHTALYWYRQSLGQGLEFLIYFQGNSAPDKSGLPSDRFSAERTGGSVSTLTIQRTQQEDSAVYLCASGRDRYTDTQYFGPGTRLTVL.

The chain carries TRBV13 and TRBJ2-1; tentative D call: TRBD1 (5 bases). V lost 4 bases and J 1 base, leaving 5 bases between the germline ends. This CDR3 is built from 13 residues. CDR1 is PRHDT, CDR2 FYEKMQ, per germline (reference sequence). CDR3 region: CASSSGSYNEQFF. The CDR3 DNA reads TGTGCCAGCAGCTCAGGGTCCTACAATGAGCAGTTCTTC.

V and J are TRBV30 and TRBJ1-5; 7 bases agree with TRBD1. CDR1 is GTSNPN, CDR2 SVGIG, per germline (reference sequence). CDR3 length: 17 amino acids. J was trimmed by 1 base and V by 3 bases; bases with no gene match: 12. CDR3 region: CAWRKTGALGSNQPQHF. CDR3 coding DNA: TGTGCCTGGAGGAAAACAGGGGCCCTGGGGAGCAATCAGCCCCAGCATTTT. Supplemented by reference TRBV30 and TRBJ1-5, the full variable domain reads SQTIHQWPATLVQPVGSPLSLECTVEGTSNPNLYWYRQAAGRGLQLLFYSVGIGQISSEVPQNLSASRPQDRQFILSSKKLLLSDSGFYLCAWRKTGALGSNQPQHFGDGTRLSIL.

The gene calls are TRBV2 and TRBJ2-1, with D hard to call. The CDR3 is made up of 12 amino acids. Trimming cost V 7 bases and J 15 bases, with 19 bases left between them. Germline V CDR1 and CDR2: SNHLY, FYNNEI. CDR3 protein: CASTGETPNSFF. For the CDR3, the DNA is TGTGCCAGCACTGGCGAGACTCCTAATTCGTTCTTC.

V gene TRBV9 combines with J gene TRBJ1-4; D unclear. The germline gives CDR1 SGDLS, CDR2 YYNGEE. This CDR3 has 15 amino acids. The V end lost 3 bases, the J end lost 3 bases, and 12 bases lay between the germline ends. The CDR3 region has the DNA TGTGCCAGCAGCGAAAGGACTGTTCCTAATGAAAAACTGTTTTTT. Protein sequence: CASSERTVPNEKLFF.

This chain joins TRBV25-1 and TRBJ1-1, with TRBD1 as a possible D gene (6 bases). Between the trimmed V and J ends, which lost 4 bases and 8 bases, there was a span of 11 bases. The CDR3 is 12 amino acids. Germline V gives CDR1 MGHDK, CDR2 SYGVNS. CDR3 sequence (DNA): TGTGCCAGCAGTGTTCACACAGGGGAAGCTTTCTTT. Translation gives CASSVHTGEAFF.

This clonotype has a handful of counts. This chain links TRBV15 with TRBJ1-6, with TRBD1 as a possible D gene (6 bases). The V gene's germline CDR1 is LNHNV and CDR2 YYDKDF (reference sequence). Trimming removed 1 base from V and 6 bases from J, with 7 bases in between. The CDR3 extends over 14 amino acids. CDR3 loop: CATSRGQVNSPLHF. The CDR3 region has the DNA TGTGCCACCAGCAGAGGACAGGTTAATTCACCCCTCCACTTT.

The chain joins TRBV12-3 or TRBV12-4 to TRBJ2-1; TRBD1 matches at 11 bases. The trim removed 5 bases at V and 7 bases at J, leaving 7 bases unmatched. The CDR3 extends over 15 amino acids. CDR3: CASSGAGTGGNEQFF. In nucleotides, the CDR3 is TGTGCCAGCAGTGGGGCGGGGACAGGGGGGAATGAGCAGTTCTTC.